These 7 T cell receptor beta chains originate from one sample sequenced in a study of cytomegalovirus exposure and HLA in healthy donors listed by TCRdb under 2017. Library construction relied on the immunoSEQ multiplex PCR assay. The multiplex PCR relied on a mix of 60 forward primers for TCR Vbeta segments and 13 reverse primers for TCR Jbeta segments. This immuneACCESS table, as held by TCRdb, lists in-frame sequences with V and J called but not all clones. Of the missing ones, under half trace to an unresolved V gene in checked studies; the others have no known cause. A total of 130,000 or so clones appear in this sample, less than 85% of them only once. In total, the top ten clones hold over 2% of the sample. The specimen was PBMCs. The origin of the receptors is a woman aged 40-49 years in good health and CMV-seropositive.

This clone was seen only a few times. The rearrangement links TRBV28 to TRBJ2-2, with D possibly matching TRBD2 (6 bases). V lost 6 bases, J lost 6 bases, and 17 bases lay in between. Germline assignment: CDR1 MDHEN and CDR2 SYDVKM. This CDR3 is 15 amino acids long. The DNA of the CDR3 is TGTGCCAGCAGGTCCGATAAAGGGGAGGCCGGGGAGCTGTTTTTT. Protein product: CASRSDKGEAGELFF.

The chain carries TRBV7-2 and TRBJ1-1; the D is unclear. The length of the CDR3 is 11 residues. V lost 1 base and J 11 bases, leaving 8 bases between the germline ends. Per germline, CDR1 SGHTA and CDR2 FQGNSA. The CDR3, as DNA: TGTGCCAGCAGCTTAGGTGCGGGGGCTTTCTTT. It translates to CASSLGAGAFF.

The chain uses TRBV2 and TRBJ2-1; 8 bases fit TRBD2. This CDR3 contains 16 residues. CDR1 is SNHLY, CDR2 FYNNEI, per germline. V gave up 4 bases and J gave up 6 bases; unmatched junction bases: 11. CDR3 amino acids: CASSGTSGRTGNEQFF. The DNA of the CDR3 is TGTGCCAGCAGTGGAACTAGCGGCCGAACGGGCAATGAGCAGTTCTTC.

The CDR3 region has the DNA TGTGCCAGCAGGGAGGGAGCCAAAAACATTCAGTACTTC. Residues: CASREGAKNIQYF. This chain joins TRBV6-5 and TRBJ2-4; D is perhaps TRBD2 (6 bases). Trimming stripped 6 bases from V and 0 bases from J, with 6 bases between. Germline CDR1 is MNHEY and CDR2 is SVGAGI. CDR3 length equals 13 residues.

This chain uses TRBV5-5 with TRBJ2-1; the match to TRBD2 covers 12 bases. The V gene end was trimmed by 10 bases and the J gene end by 4 bases; junction bases not matched to a gene: 9. Germline CDR1 and CDR2: SGHKS and YYEKEE (reference sequence). This CDR3 contains 15 residues. CDR3 amino acids: CASHPTSGRYNEQFF. Written as DNA, the CDR3 is TGTGCCTCCCACCCGACTAGCGGGAGATACAATGAGCAGTTCTTC. The full variable domain, in which reference TRBV5-5 and TRBJ2-1 provide the parts outside the CDR3, is DAGVTQSPTHLIKTRGQQVTLRCSPISGHKSVSWYQQVLGQGPQFIFQYYEKEERGRGNFPDRFSARQFPNYSSELNVNALLLGDSALYLCASHPTSGRYNEQFFGPGTRLTVL.

The chain uses TRBV6-5 and TRBJ2-2; TRBD1 might be the D (5 bases). The CDR3 runs to 16 residues. Between the trimmed V and J ends, which lost 2 bases and 2 bases, there was a span of 12 bases. Per the germline V gene, CDR1 is MNHEY and CDR2 is SVGAGI. The CDR3, as DNA: TGTGCCAGCAGTTACCTAGGGGCGCAAAACACCGGGGAGCTGTTTTTT. It is translated as CASSYLGAQNTGELFF.

The J gene is TRBJ2-3, the V gene TRBV9, with a weak D call TRBD1 (7 bases). Germline CDR1 reads SGDLS; CDR2 reads YYNGEE. The CDR3 extends over 16 amino acids. Trimming took 3 bases from V and 2 from J, leaving 16 bases between them. The CDR3 loop reads CASSGRRGETTDTQYF. The CDR3 DNA reads TGTGCCAGCAGCGGGCGCAGGGGGGAGACCACAGATACGCAGTATTTT.